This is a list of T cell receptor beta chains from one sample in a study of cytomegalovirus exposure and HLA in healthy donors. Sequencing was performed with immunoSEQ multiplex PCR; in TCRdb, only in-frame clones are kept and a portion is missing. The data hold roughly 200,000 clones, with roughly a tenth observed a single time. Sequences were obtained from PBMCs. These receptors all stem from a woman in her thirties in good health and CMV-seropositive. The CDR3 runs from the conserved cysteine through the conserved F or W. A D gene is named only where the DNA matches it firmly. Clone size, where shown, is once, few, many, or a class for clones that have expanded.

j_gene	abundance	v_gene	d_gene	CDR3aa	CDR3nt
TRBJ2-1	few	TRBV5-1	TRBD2	CASSPQTSGRARRYNEQFF	TGCGCCAGCAGCCCACAGACTAGCGGGAGGGCCAGGAGGTACAATGAGCAGTTCTTC
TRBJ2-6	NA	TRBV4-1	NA	CASSQVTSTGPSGANVLTF	TGCGCCAGCAGCCAAGTAACTTCAACAGGGCCCTCTGGGGCCAACGTCCTGACTTTC
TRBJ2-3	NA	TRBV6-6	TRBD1	CASKRGQGADTQYF	TGTGCCAGCAAGAGGGGACAGGGCGCAGATACGCAGTATTTT
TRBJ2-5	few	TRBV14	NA	CASSHLSRPTTETQYF	TGTGCCAGCAGCCACCTTTCTAGACCCACAACGGAGACCCAGTACTTC
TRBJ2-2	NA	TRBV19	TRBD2	CASRKSGGTGELFF	TGTGCCAGTAGAAAAAGCGGGGGCACCGGGGAGCTGTTTTTT
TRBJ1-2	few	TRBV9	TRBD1	CASSVEGGSANYGYTF	TGTGCCAGCAGCGTAGAAGGGGGCTCGGCTAACTATGGCTACACCTTC
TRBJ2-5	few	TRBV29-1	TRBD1	CSAPTDRAESQETQYF	TGCAGCGCCCCTACCGACAGGGCCGAATCCCAAGAGACCCAGTACTTC
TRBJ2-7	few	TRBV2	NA	CASKQGGYEQYF	TGTGCCAGCAAACAGGGCGGCTACGAGCAGTACTTC
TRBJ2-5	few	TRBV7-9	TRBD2	CASSRRGEREYRETQYF	TGTGCCAGCAGCCGTCGAGGCGAGCGGGAGTACCGAGAGACCCAGTACTTC
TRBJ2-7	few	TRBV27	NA	CASSLRRGNEQYF	TGTGCCAGCAGTTTGAGAAGGGGGAACGAGCAGTACTTC
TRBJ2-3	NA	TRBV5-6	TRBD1	CASSLGRGGPDTQYF	TGTGCCAGCAGCTTGGGGAGAGGGGGCCCAGATACGCAGTATTTT
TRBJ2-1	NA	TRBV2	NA	CASRARGLYNEQFF	TGTGCCAGCAGGGCACGAGGACTATACAATGAGCAGTTCTTC
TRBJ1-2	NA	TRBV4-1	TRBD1	CASSQERRGPVNYGYTF	TGCGCCAGCAGCCAAGAGAGGAGGGGGCCGGTCAACTATGGCTACACCTTC
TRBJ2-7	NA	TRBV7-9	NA	CASSFRGNYEQYF	TGTGCCAGCAGTTTCAGGGGAAACTACGAGCAGTACTTC
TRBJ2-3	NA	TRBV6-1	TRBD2	CASSEEASGIVDTQYF	TGTGCCAGCAGTGAAGAAGCTAGCGGGATCGTGGATACGCAGTATTTT
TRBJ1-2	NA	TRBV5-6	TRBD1	CASSSGGGNYGYTF	TGTGCCAGCAGCTCAGGGGGAGGAAACTATGGCTACACCTTC
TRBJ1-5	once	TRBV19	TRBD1	CARIWAQGIQPQHF	TGTGCCAGAATCTGGGCACAGGGGATCCAGCCCCAGCATTTT
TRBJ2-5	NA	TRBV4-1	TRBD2	CASSSPTSGRETQYF	TGCGCCAGCAGCTCCCCAACTAGCGGGAGAGAGACCCAGTACTTC
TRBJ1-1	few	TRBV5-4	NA	CASSLPVGRGTTFF	NA
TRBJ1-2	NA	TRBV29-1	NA	CSVPTEGTYGYTF	TGCAGCGTGCCCACCGAGGGTACATATGGCTACACCTTC
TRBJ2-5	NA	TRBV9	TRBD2	CASRRLAGEETQYF	TGTGCCAGCAGACGACTAGCGGGAGAAGAGACCCAGTACTTC
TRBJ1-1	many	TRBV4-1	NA	CASSRTATRNTEAFF	TGCGCCAGCAGCCGAACAGCAACCCGGAACACTGAAGCTTTCTTT
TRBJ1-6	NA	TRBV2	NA	CASSEVSNSPLHF	TGTGCCAGCAGTGAAGTAAGCAATTCACCCCTCCACTTT
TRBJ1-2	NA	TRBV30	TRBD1	CAWILQGQGSYGYTF	TGTGCCTGGATCCTCCAGGGACAGGGGAGCTATGGCTACACCTTC
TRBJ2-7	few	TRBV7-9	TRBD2	CASSLGEAGAKYEQYF	TGTGCCAGCAGCTTAGGGGAAGCGGGAGCAAAGTACGAGCAGTACTTC
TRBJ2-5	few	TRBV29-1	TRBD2	CSVELTSGRSETQYF	TGCAGCGTTGAATTAACTAGCGGGAGATCTGAGACCCAGTACTTC
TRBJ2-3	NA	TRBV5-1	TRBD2	CASREREGRDTQYF	TGCGCCAGCAGAGAGCGGGAGGGCCGGGATACGCAGTATTTT
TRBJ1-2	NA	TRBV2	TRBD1	CASESTGQGRGYTF	TGTGCCAGCGAAAGTACGGGACAGGGGAGAGGCTACACCTTC
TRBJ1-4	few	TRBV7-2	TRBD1	CASSRDRGGGKLFF	TGTGCCAGCAGCCGGGACAGGGGAGGTGGGAAACTGTTTTTT
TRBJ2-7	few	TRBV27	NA	CASSRAGYYEQYF	TGTGCCAGCAGTAGAGCGGGTTACTACGAGCAGTACTTC
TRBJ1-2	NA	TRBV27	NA	CASRKSGDGNYGYTF	TGTGCCAGCAGAAAGTCGGGAGACGGTAACTATGGCTACACCTTC
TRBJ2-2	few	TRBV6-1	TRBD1	CAGIQGVGTGELFF	TGTGCCGGTATACAGGGGGTGGGCACCGGGGAGCTGTTTTTT
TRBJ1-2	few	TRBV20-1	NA	CSAGGSFGYTF	TGCAGTGCTGGGGGGAGTTTTGGCTACACCTTC
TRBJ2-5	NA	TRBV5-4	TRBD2	CASSLAQRGEETQYF	TGTGCCAGCAGCTTGGCCCAGCGGGGGGAGGAGACCCAGTACTTC
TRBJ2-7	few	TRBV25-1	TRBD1	CASSEYGTGSIEQYF	TGTGCCAGCAGTGAATACGGGACAGGGTCGATCGAGCAGTACTTC
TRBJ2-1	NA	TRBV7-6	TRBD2	CASSLGGLAGVGEQFF	TGTGCCAGCAGCTTAGGGGGACTAGCGGGAGTGGGTGAGCAGTTCTTC
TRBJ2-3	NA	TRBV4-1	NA	CASSQDHRGMTDTQYF	TGCGCCAGCAGCCAAGACCATAGGGGCATGACAGATACGCAGTATTTT
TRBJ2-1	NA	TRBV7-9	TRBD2	CASSSSGRIYNEQFF	TGTGCCAGCAGCTCTAGCGGGAGAATCTACAATGAGCAGTTCTTC
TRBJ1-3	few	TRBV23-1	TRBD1	CASSQFPGQGAGNTIYF	TGCGCCAGCAGTCAATTTCCGGGACAGGGGGCTGGAAACACCATATATTTT
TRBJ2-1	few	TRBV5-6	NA	CASSYLDGLTYNEQFF	TGTGCCAGCAGCTACCTGGACGGACTAACCTACAATGAGCAGTTCTTC
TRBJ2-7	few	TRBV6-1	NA	CASSAQASSYEQYF	TGTGCCAGCAGTGCTCAGGCGAGCTCCTACGAGCAGTACTTC
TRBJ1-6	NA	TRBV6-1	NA	CASSEALRGSPLHF	TGTGCCAGCAGTGAAGCGCTTCGGGGTTCACCCCTCCACTTT
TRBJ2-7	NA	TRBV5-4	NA	CASSLGQLAVYEQYF	TGTGCCAGCAGCTTGGGACAGCTGGCGGTCTACGAGCAGTACTTC
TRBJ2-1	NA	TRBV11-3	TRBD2	CASSLAGGAYNEQFF	TGTGCCAGCAGCTTAGCGGGAGGAGCCTACAATGAGCAGTTCTTC
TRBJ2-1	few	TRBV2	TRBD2	CASSERLAGYNEQFF	TGTGCCAGCAGTGAGAGACTAGCGGGTTACAATGAGCAGTTCTTC